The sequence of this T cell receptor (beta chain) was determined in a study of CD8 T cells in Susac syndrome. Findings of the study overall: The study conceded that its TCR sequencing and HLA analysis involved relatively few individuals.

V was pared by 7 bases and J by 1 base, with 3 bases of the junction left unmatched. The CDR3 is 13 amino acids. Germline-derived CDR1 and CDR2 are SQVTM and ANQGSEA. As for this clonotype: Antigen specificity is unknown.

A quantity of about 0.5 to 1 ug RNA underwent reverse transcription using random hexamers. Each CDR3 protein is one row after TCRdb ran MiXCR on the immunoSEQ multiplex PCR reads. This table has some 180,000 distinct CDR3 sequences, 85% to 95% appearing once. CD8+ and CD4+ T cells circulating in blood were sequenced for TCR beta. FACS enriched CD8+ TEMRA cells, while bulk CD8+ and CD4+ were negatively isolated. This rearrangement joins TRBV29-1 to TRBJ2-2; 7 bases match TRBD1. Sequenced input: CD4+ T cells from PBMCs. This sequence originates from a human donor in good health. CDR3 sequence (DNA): TGCAGCGGGCGGACAGGGAACACCGGGGAGCTGTTTTTT. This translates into CSGRTGNTGELFF.